This TCR beta chain comes out of a study of PD-1 blockade in classical Hodgkin lymphoma (dated by TCRdb to the early 2020s). As for the study more broadly: Nivolumab dosing was 3 mg/kg intravenously every 2 weeks, continuing until either disease progression or unacceptable toxicity. The study used CyTOF and TCR beta sequencing to define a peripheral blood immune signature of response to PD-1 blockade in classical Hodgkin lymphoma. Points the paper makes about the study in general: Among trial patients, those achieving complete response had baseline diversity similar to that of newly diagnosed patients, while diversity was significantly lower in partial responders and progressors. Baseline TCR diversity was reported to be lower in newly diagnosed patients than in healthy donors and to be lower still in relapsed/refractory patients. A significant rise by C4D1 was seen in CD4+ but not CD8+ TCR diversity (p=0.0027 vs p=0.16), with the rise being most apparent in complete responders (p=0.02). Patients starting nivolumab less than 1 year after ASCT had lower diversity and were excluded from later analyses to avoid confounding by immune reconstitution. Only a single clinical trial cohort was studied, and what caused the repertoire differences, possibly disease activity or prior therapy, remained undefined.

This clone was recorded once. It has no known antigen specificity. Base qualities are not provided; no much larger clone lies one nucleotide away. Genomic DNA was extracted with the Qiagen DNeasy kit from unsorted PBMCs and from negatively selected CD4+ and CD8+ fractions. Using primers that anneal to V and J segments, immunoSEQ multiplex PCR amplified the TCR beta CDR3 regions. A synthetic immune receptor repertoire was used to minimize amplification bias, and any residual bias was removed computationally once sequencing was done. The authors' analysis ran thus. Custom Python scripts were used to quantify repertoire diversity as the Shannon entropy index. Unsorted, CD4+ and CD8+ repertoires were analyzed separately, except in combined analyses where CD4+ and CD8+ sequences were merged in silico. A clone counted as expanded when the clone's frequency after treatment rose at least 2-fold relative to C1D1, and clones undetected at baseline were given a pseudocount of 0.5. Clones with 0 or 1 copy at C1D1 were defined as singleton clones, while clones with 2 or more copies were defined as non-singleton clones. Clones expanded in unsorted samples were labelled as CD4+, CD8+ or unknown by matching protein sequences in sorted samples from the same patient. Wilcoxon tests on paired samples were used to test diversity changes from C1D1 to C4D1. TCRdb re-hosts the immuneACCESS table, in-frame sequences only. Its copies lack some clones; in the studies checked, an unresolved V gene accounts for under half of them, and the cause for the rest is not known. The D gene and trimming were derived from the DNA, and the V and J assignments and clone size from that table. This sample holds approximately 9,900 clones; 70% to 80% were observed only once. Together, the top ten hold more than 8.5% of the sample.

Relative to germline, V is 6 bases shorter and J is 2 bases shorter, with 23 bases between their ends. CDR1 and CDR2, per the germline V gene, are MDHEN and SYDVKM. Its CDR3 holds 17 amino acids, cysteine through phenylalanine. Only the CDR3 region is kept as DNA, spanning 51 bases read in frame from base 1. The sample's time point label is to be understood as: cycle 4 day 1 (C4D1), after more than five weeks of nivolumab. Relapse after autologous stem cell transplantation had occurred in all trial patients, and cohorts A, B and C were distinguished by prior brentuximab vedotin exposure. Magnetic negative selection with a Miltenyi CD8+ T cell isolation kit was used to purify CD8+ T cells from thawed PBMCs. The trial cohort included 45 to 65 patients with relapsed/refractory classical Hodgkin lymphoma, and each patient had a best overall response of complete response, partial response or progressive disease. In the multi-cohort phase II CheckMate 205 trial, trial patients received single-agent nivolumab. An independent review committee assessed best overall response by applying the 2007 International Working Group response criteria. Trial PBMCs were collected just before the start of nivolumab (C1D1) and during therapy at cycle 2 day 1 and cycle 4 day 1. Peripheral blood was collected in 8 mL Vacutainer Cell Preparation Tubes, from which PBMCs were isolated by centrifugation and then cryopreserved. Purified CD4+ and CD8+ fractions were generated only in cases for which an additional PBMC sample was available. Magnetically labelled cells were removed on LS columns in a quadroMACS separator, and the flow-through was retained as the purified fraction.

Specimen: CD8+ T cells from blood, collected before the fourth cycle of nivolumab. The TCR comes from a human donor with classical Hodgkin lymphoma. Recombination linked TRBV28 to TRBJ2-7, with TRBD2 tentatively as D gene (5 bases match). The nucleotides read TGTGCCAGCAGCACCCTTATCGGACGATCGGAGGCCTACGAGCAGTACTTC. The translation is CASSTLIGRSEAYEQYF.